A selection of T cell receptor beta chains follows, all from one sample in a study of vaccination and CD4 T cells after COVID-19. These receptors are not linked to any known antigen. A single record per CDR3 protein comes from TCRdb applying MiXCR to the PCR reads. The sample includes roughly 19,000 distinct CDR3 sequences, roughly 50% of them seen just once. Sequencing used CD4+ T cells from blood, cultured in vitro, obtained after SARS-CoV-2 vaccination. These receptors were obtained from a human donor who had recovered from COVID-19. The CDR3 runs from the conserved cysteine through the conserved F or W. The order of the fields is V gene, clone size, CDR3 length, D gene, J gene, CDR3 DNA, CDR3 protein. The D gene is left open where the match is weak. Size tells how often a clone was seen (once, few, many) or the class of an expanded clone, and some rows leave it out.

TRBV30	.	16	.	TRBJ2-1	TGTGCCTGGAAGCGTGAGGGGGGAGGCTCCTACAATGAGCAGTTCTTC	CAWKREGGGSYNEQFF
TRBV6-2/TRBV6-3	.	16	.	TRBJ2-7	TGTGCCAGCAGTACCTTCCCGGGGGGCGTCAAGGACGAGCAGTACTTC	CASSTFPGGVKDEQYF
TRBV27	.	14	.	TRBJ1-1	TGTGCCAGCAGTTTATTGGCGCCGAACACTGAAGCTTTCTTT	CASSLLAPNTEAFF
TRBV28	.	13	.	TRBJ1-2	TGTGCCAGCAGCCGCTACAGGGACTATGGCTACACCTTC	CASSRYRDYGYTF
TRBV12-3/TRBV12-4	.	11	.	TRBJ2-7	TGTGCCAGCAGTTTGCACTACGAGCAGTACTTC	CASSLHYEQYF
TRBV6-2/TRBV6-3	few	15	TRBD1	TRBJ1-1	TGTGCCAGCAGTCACTTGACAGGGAGGGACACTGAAGCTTTCTTT	CASSHLTGRDTEAFF
TRBV15	few	16	TRBD1	TRBJ1-3	TGTGCCACCAGCAGACTGGGACAGGGAATAGGAAACACCATATATTTT	CATSRLGQGIGNTIYF
TRBV11-3	.	14	.	TRBJ2-5	TGTGCCAGCAGCCCTACAAGGAACCAAGAGACCCAGTACTTC	CASSPTRNQETQYF
TRBV2	.	14	.	TRBJ1-1	TGTGCCAGCACCGGCCCAGGGGAGAACACTGAAGCTTTCTTT	CASTGPGENTEAFF
TRBV7-2	few	14	.	TRBJ1-2	TGTGCCAGCAGCTTAGGGACATCGCGGGATGGCTACACCTTC	CASSLGTSRDGYTF
TRBV7-8	.	14	.	TRBJ2-3	TGTGCCAGCAGCTTAGATCTCCCCACAGATACGCAGTATTTT	CASSLDLPTDTQYF
TRBV2	few	15	TRBD1	TRBJ1-5	TGTGCCAGCAGTGGGACAGGGAGGGAAGATCAGCCCCAGCATTTT	CASSGTGREDQPQHF
TRBV7-7	.	15	TRBD2	TRBJ2-2	TGTGCCAGCAGCTTAGGCGGGAGCGGCACCGGGGAGCTGTTTTTT	CASSLGGSGTGELFF
TRBV11-3	.	13	TRBD2	TRBJ2-3	TGTGCCAGCAGCACTACAGCGGGGAATACGCAGTATTTT	CASSTTAGNTQYF
TRBV30	.	15	TRBD2	TRBJ2-3	TGTGCCTGGAGTGCGCTAGCGGGGTGGCCAGATACGCAGTATTTT	CAWSALAGWPDTQYF
TRBV27	.	14	TRBD1	TRBJ2-2	TGTGCCAGCAGTGAGGACAGGCACACCGGGGAGCTGTTTTTT	CASSEDRHTGELFF
TRBV20-1	few	14	TRBD1	TRBJ1-5	TGCAGTGCTAGAGATTTCAGAGGGGGCCAGCCCCAGCATTTT	CSARDFRGGQPQHF
TRBV20-1	.	17	TRBD1	TRBJ1-2	TGCAGTGCTAGAGATTCCTTTTCTGGGCAGGGGGCGCGGGGCTACACCTTC	CSARDSFSGQGARGYTF
TRBV28	few	14	.	TRBJ1-5	TGTGCCAGCAGTTTTGAGGCAGGAGGGCAGCCCCAGCATTTT	CASSFEAGGQPQHF
TRBV6-1	.	14	TRBD2	TRBJ2-5	TGTGCCAGCAGCTGGAGCGGGGGTGGGGAGACCCAGTACTTC	CASSWSGGGETQYF
TRBV19	few	14	TRBD1	TRBJ1-5	TGTGCCAGTACCCCAGGGGGCAGCAATCAGCCCCAGCATTTT	CASTPGGSNQPQHF
TRBV14	.	17	.	TRBJ2-1	TGTGCCAGCAGCCAAGACAGTAACGGGATGAACTACAATGAGCAGTTCTTC	CASSQDSNGMNYNEQFF
TRBV27	.	14	TRBD1	TRBJ1-1	TGTGCCAGCAGGACAGGGGGCAGGGGCACTGAAGCTTTCTTT	CASRTGGRGTEAFF
TRBV7-8	few	14	.	TRBJ1-2	TGTGCCAGCAGCTTACAGGGTAGTAACTATGGCTACACCTTC	CASSLQGSNYGYTF
TRBV19	few	15	.	TRBJ1-5	TGTGCCAGTAGTCCGACGGACGGATTCAATCAGCCCCAGCATTTT	CASSPTDGFNQPQHF
TRBV4-1	.	16	.	TRBJ2-2	TGCGCCAGCAGCCAAGTGGGGGCCGGGAACACCGGGGAGCTGTTTTTT	CASSQVGAGNTGELFF
TRBV18	.	13	.	TRBJ1-2	TGTGCCAGCTCACCCCGGGCAGAGGGTGGCTACACCTTC	CASSPRAEGGYTF
TRBV20-1	.	15	TRBD1	TRBJ1-1	TGCAGTGCTAGAGTTATACAGGGGGTTGGAACTGAAGCTTTCTTT	CSARVIQGVGTEAFF
TRBV9	.	15	.	TRBJ2-7	TGTGCCAGCAGCGTAGCCGGCTCGCCCCCCAACGAGCAGTACTTC	CASSVAGSPPNEQYF
TRBV7-6	.	15	.	TRBJ1-3	TGTGCCAGCAGCTTAACCCACGACTCTGGAAACACCATATATTTT	CASSLTHDSGNTIYF
TRBV20-1	.	14	.	TRBJ2-7	TGCAGTGCTAGAGATCGTCCCGTATACGACGAGCAGTACTTC	CSARDRPVYDEQYF
TRBV7-7	.	14	.	TRBJ2-5	TGTGCCAGCAGCTTACAGGGGGGCCAAGAGACCCAGTACTTC	CASSLQGGQETQYF
TRBV20-1	.	15	TRBD1	TRBJ1-6	TGCAGTGCTAGAGGGAGACAGGGCTCCAATTCACCCCTCCACTTT	CSARGRQGSNSPLHF
TRBV7-3	.	18	.	TRBJ1-5	TGTGCCAGCAGCAAAAACACCACCGGGGGGGGAGGGGATCAGCCCCAGCATTTT	CASSKNTTGGGGDQPQHF
TRBV7-2	.	15	.	TRBJ2-3	TGTGCCAGCAGCTTAGTAGCGGATAGCACAGATACGCAGTATTTT	CASSLVADSTDTQYF
TRBV19	.	18	.	TRBJ1-3	TGTGCCAGTAGTATAGCCGAGACGGGGGCCGACCTTGAAAACACCATATATTTT	CASSIAETGADLENTIYF
TRBV19	.	17	TRBD1	TRBJ1-5	TGTGCCAGTAGTCTTAGGACAGGGGGCGAAAGCAATCAGCCCCAGCATTTT	CASSLRTGGESNQPQHF
TRBV25-1	few	15	TRBD1	TRBJ2-1	TGTGCCAGCAGTGAATGGCAGGGGGCTAACAATGAGCAGTTCTTC	CASSEWQGANNEQFF
TRBV11-2	.	13	.	TRBJ1-1	TGTGCCAGCAGCTTACCCGGAAGGGGGGAAGCTTTCTTT	CASSLPGRGEAFF
TRBV28	few	11	.	TRBJ1-1	TGTGCCAGCAGGATCGCCACTGAAGCTTTCTTT	CASRIATEAFF
TRBV20-1	.	13	.	TRBJ1-3	TGCAGTGCCCCCGAGAGGGTTGGAAACACCATATATTTT	CSAPERVGNTIYF
TRBV18	.	16	.	TRBJ1-6	TGTGCCAGCTCACCAAATAGGCCACCCCATAATTCACCCCTCCACTTT	CASSPNRPPHNSPLHF
TRBV2	few	14	.	TRBJ1-1	TGTGCCAGCGTGGGTGGACTTATGAACACTGAAGCTTTCTTT	CASVGGLMNTEAFF
TRBV7-9	.	15	TRBD1	TRBJ1-2	TGTGCCAGCAGCCTCCTGACAGGGGGCGTAGGGGGCTACACCTTC	CASSLLTGGVGGYTF
TRBV7-2	.	17	TRBD1	TRBJ2-1	TGTGCCAGCAGTTACACCGGGACAGGGGTTTTTGGCAATGAGCAGTTCTTC	CASSYTGTGVFGNEQFF
TRBV10-1	few	17	.	TRBJ1-1	TGCGCCAGCAGTGAGCTCCATTGGGGGAATCTGAACACTGAAGCTTTCTTT	CASSELHWGNLNTEAFF
TRBV6-1	.	15	TRBD2	TRBJ2-1	TGTGCCAGCAGCACACTAGCGGGGGGAAGCAATGAGCAGTTCTTC	CASSTLAGGSNEQFF
TRBV11-2	.	13	.	TRBJ2-1	TGTGCCAGCAGCTTCCCCACCGTCCCCCAACAGTTCTTC	CASSFPTVPQQFF
TRBV20-1	.	18	TRBD2	TRBJ2-3	TGCAGTGCTAGAGCGGGGTTGAGTAGCGGGAGAGGATCAGATACGCAGTATTTT	CSARAGLSSGRGSDTQYF
TRBV5-8	few	12	.	TRBJ1-2	TGTGCCAGCAGCATCAACGCTAGGGGCTACACCTTC	CASSINARGYTF
TRBV4-1	few	15	.	TRBJ1-2	TGCGCCAGCAGCCAAGCCGGTTCGGGGGGCTATGGCTACACCTTC	CASSQAGSGGYGYTF
TRBV20-1	.	16	TRBD1	TRBJ1-1	TGCAGTGCTAGGCCCCCTGGTGGGACAGGGTACACTGAAGCTTTCTTT	CSARPPGGTGYTEAFF
TRBV27	few	13	.	TRBJ2-5	TGTGCCAGCCGGAGGTGGAAGGCGGAGACCCAGTACTTC	CASRRWKAETQYF
TRBV20-1	.	15	TRBD2	TRBJ2-7	TGCAGTGCTAACCTCCCTAGCGGGGGTTACTACGAGCAGTACTTC	CSANLPSGGYYEQYF